This paragraph reports one T cell receptor beta chain. The data were taken from a study of low-dose radiotherapy and immunotherapy resistance in tumors. Study overall: Doses delivered to Cohort 2 were 1 Gy per fraction every two weeks, amounting to 13 Gy over 26 weeks. Patients were treated with intravenous nivolumab at 240 mg every two weeks and were also dosed with ipilimumab at 1 mg/kg every six weeks. Cyclophosphamide went in intravenously at 200 mg/m2 every two weeks, one day before radiation and immunotherapy.

First-strand cDNA used TRAV- and TRBV-specific primers, covering alpha and beta chains. The authors ran about 20 PCR cycles to amplify TCRs with a constant-region primer and V-primer adapter. TCRdb independently ran MiXCR on the reads; one entry per CDR3 protein. Here the sample spans under 20,000 distinct CDR3 sequences, around 72% being singletons. CDR3 size: 14 residues. The V and J ends lost 6 bases and 0 bases respectively, with 10 bases between them. The donors' regimen was nivolumab, ipilimumab, aspirin, low-dose cyclophosphamide and low-dose radiotherapy. This TCR derives from a human donor with advanced metastatic prostate, ovarian, gallbladder or colorectal cancer (not recorded which). This table probably holds off-target reads from a library built for another chain. This chain joins TRBV12-3 or TRBV12-4 and TRBJ2-3; D is unclear. CDR3 bases: TGTGCCAGCAGCAAAGAAGGGAGCACAGATACGCAGTATTTT. Translating gives CASSKEGSTDTQYF.